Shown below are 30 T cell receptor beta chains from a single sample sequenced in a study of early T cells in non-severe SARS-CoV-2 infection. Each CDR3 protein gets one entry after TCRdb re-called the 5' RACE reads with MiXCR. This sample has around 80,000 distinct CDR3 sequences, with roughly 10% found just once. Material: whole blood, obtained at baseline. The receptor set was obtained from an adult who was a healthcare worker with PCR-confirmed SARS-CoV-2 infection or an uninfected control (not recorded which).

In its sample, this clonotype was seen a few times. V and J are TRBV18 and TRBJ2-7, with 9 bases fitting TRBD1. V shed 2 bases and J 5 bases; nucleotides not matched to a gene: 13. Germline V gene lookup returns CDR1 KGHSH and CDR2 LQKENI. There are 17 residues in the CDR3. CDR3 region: CASSPAGTGRRVHEQYF. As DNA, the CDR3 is TGTGCCAGCTCACCAGCCGGGACAGGGAGACGTGTCCACGAGCAGTACTTC.

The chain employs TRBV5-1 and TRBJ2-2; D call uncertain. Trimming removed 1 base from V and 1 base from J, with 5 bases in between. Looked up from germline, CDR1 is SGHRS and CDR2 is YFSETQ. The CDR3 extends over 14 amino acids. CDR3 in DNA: TGCGCCAGCAGCTTGTATGTGAACACCGGGGAGCTGTTTTTT. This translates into CASSLYVNTGELFF.

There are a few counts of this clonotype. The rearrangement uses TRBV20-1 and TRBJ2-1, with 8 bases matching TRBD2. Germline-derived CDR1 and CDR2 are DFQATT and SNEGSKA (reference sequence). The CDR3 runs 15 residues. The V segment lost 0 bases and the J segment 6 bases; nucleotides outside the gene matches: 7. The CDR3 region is CSARDPSGGGNEQFF. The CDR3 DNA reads TGCAGTGCTAGAGATCCCAGCGGGGGCGGCAATGAGCAGTTCTTC.

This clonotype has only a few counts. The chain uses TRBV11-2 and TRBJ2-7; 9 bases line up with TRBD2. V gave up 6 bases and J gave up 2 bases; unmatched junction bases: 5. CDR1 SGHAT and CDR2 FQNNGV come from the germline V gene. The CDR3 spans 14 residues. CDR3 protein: CASSFSGGTYEQYF. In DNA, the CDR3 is TGTGCCAGCAGTTTTAGCGGGGGCACCTACGAGCAGTACTTC.

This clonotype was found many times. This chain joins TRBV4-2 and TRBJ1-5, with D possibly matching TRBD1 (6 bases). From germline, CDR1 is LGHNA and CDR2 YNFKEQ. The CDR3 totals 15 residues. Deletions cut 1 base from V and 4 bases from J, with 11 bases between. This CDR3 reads CASSQGAQGNQPQHF. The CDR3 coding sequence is TGTGCCAGCAGCCAAGGTGCTCAGGGGAATCAGCCCCAGCATTTT.

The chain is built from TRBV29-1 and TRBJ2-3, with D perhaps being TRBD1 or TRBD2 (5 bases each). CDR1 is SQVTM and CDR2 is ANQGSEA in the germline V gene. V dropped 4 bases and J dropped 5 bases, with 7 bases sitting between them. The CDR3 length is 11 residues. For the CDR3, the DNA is TGCAGCGTTGGGGACCAAGATACGCAGTATTTT. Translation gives CSVGDQDTQYF.

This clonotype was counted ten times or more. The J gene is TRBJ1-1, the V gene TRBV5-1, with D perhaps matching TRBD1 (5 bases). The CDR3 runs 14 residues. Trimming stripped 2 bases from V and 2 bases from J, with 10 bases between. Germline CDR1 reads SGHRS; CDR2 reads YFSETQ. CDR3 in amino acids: CASSLGAGNTEAFF. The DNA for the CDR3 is TGCGCCAGCAGCTTAGGGGCAGGAAACACTGAAGCTTTCTTT. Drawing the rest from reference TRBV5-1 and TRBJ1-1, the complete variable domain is KAGVTQTPRYLIKTRGQQVTLSCSPISGHRSVSWYQQTPGQGLQFLFEYFSETQRNKGNFPGRFSGRQFSNSRSEMNVSTLELGDSALYLCASSLGAGNTEAFFGQGTRLTVV.

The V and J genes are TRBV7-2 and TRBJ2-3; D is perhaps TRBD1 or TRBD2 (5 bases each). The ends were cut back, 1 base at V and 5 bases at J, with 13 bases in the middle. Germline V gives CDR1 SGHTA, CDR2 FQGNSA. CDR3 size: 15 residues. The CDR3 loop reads CASSLEFTGGDTQYF. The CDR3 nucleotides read TGTGCCAGCAGCTTAGAGTTCACTGGGGGAGATACGCAGTATTTT.

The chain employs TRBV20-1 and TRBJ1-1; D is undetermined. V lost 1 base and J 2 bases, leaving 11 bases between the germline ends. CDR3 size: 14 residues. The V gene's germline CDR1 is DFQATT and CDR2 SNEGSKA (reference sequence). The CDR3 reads CSARARESNTEAFF. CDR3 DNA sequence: TGCAGTGCTAGAGCTAGGGAAAGTAACACTGAAGCTTTCTTT.

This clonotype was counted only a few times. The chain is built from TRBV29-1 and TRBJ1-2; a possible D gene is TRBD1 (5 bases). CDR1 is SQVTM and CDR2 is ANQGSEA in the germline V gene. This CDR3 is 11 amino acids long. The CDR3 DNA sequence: TGCAGAGGACAATGGGACTATGGCTACACCTTC. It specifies CRGQWDYGYTF.

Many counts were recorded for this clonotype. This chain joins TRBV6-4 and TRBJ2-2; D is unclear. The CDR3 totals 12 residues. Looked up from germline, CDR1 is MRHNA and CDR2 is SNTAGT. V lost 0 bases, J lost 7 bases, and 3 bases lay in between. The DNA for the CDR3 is TGTGCCAGCAGTGACTCTTACGGGGAGCTGTTTTTT. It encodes CASSDSYGELFF.

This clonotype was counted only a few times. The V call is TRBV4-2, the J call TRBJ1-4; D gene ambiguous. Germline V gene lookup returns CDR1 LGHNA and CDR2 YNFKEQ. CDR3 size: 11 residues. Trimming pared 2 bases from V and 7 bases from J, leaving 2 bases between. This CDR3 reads CASSQLEKLFF. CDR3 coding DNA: TGTGCCAGCAGCCAACTTGAAAAACTGTTTTTT.

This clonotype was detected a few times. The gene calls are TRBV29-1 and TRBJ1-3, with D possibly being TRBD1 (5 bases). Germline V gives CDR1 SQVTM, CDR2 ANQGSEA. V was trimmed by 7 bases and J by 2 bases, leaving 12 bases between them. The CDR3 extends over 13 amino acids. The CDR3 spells CSAGQGTGNTIYF. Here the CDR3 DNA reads TGCAGCGCGGGTCAGGGAACTGGAAACACCATATATTTT.

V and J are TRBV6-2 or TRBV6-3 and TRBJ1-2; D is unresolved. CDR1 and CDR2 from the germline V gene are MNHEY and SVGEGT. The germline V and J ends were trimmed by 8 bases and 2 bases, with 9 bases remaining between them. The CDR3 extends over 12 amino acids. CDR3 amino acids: CASLGSNYGYTF. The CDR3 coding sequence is TGTGCCAGCCTGGGCAGCAACTATGGCTACACCTTC.

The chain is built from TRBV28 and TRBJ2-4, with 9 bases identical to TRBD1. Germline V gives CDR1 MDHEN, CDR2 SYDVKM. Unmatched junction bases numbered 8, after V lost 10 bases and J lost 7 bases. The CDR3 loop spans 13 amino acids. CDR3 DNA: TGTGCCATCACCGGGACAGGGTTTAACATTCAGTACTTC. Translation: CAITGTGFNIQYF.

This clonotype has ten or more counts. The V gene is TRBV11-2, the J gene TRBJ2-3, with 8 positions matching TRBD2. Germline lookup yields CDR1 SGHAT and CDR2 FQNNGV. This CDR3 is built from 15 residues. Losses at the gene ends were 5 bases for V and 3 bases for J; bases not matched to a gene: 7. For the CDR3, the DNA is TGTGCCAGCAGCCCTGGGACTAGACCTACAGATACGCAGTATTTT. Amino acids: CASSPGTRPTDTQYF.

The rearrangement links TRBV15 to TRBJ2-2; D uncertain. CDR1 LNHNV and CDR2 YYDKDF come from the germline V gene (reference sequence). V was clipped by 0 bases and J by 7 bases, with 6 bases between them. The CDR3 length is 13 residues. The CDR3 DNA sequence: TGTGCCACCAGCAGAGACCAAAACGGGGAGCTGTTTTTT. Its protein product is CATSRDQNGELFF.

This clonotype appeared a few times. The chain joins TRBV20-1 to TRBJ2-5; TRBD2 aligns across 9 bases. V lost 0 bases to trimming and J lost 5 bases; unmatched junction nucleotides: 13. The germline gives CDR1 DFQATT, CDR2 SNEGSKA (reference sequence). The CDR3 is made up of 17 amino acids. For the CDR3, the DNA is TGCAGTGCTAGAGATATGGCTAGCGGGGAAATGAAGGAGACCCAGTACTTC. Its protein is CSARDMASGEMKETQYF.

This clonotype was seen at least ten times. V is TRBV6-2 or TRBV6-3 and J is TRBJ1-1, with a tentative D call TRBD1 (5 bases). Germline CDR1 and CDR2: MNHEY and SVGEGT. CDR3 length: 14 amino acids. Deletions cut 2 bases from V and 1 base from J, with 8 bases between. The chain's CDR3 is CASSYGTRNTEAFF. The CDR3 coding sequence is TGTGCCAGCAGTTACGGGACGAGGAACACTGAAGCTTTCTTT.

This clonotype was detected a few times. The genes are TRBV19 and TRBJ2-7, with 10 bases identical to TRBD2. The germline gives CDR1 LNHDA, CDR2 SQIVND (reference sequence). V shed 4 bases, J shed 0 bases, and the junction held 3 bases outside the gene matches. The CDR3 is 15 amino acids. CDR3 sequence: CASSRASGGSYEQYF. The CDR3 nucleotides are TGTGCCAGTAGTAGAGCTAGCGGGGGCTCCTACGAGCAGTACTTC.

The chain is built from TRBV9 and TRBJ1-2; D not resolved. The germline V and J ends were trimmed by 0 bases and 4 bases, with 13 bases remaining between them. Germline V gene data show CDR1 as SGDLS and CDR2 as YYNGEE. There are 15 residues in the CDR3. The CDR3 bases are TGTGCCAGCAGCGTAGATAGCAGACACTCCTATGGCTACACCTTC. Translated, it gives CASSVDSRHSYGYTF.

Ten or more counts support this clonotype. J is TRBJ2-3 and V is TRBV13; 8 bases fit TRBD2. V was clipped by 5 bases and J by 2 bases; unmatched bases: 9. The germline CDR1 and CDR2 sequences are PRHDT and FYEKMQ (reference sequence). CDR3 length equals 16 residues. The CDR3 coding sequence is TGTGCCAGCAGCCGGGAGGGGGGTACCTTCACAGATACGCAGTATTTT. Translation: CASSREGGTFTDTQYF.

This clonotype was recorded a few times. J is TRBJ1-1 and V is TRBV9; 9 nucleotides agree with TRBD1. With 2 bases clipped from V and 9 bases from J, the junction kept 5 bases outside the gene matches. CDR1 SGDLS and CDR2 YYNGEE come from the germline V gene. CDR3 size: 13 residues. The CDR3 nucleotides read TGTGCCAGCAGCGTGGGACAGGGACTTCAAGCTTTCTTT. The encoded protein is CASSVGQGLQAFF.

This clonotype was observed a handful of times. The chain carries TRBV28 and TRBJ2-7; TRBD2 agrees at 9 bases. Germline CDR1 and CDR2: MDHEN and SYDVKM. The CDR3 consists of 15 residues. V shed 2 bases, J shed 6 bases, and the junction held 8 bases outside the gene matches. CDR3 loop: CASSLRRISGGEQYF. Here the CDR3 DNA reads TGTGCCAGCAGTTTAAGACGGATTAGCGGGGGCGAGCAGTACTTC.

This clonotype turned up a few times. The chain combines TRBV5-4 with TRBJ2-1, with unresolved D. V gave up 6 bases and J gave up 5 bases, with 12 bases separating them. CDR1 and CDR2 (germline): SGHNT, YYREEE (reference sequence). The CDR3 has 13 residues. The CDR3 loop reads CASNNRVNNEQFF. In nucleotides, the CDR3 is TGTGCCAGCAACAATCGGGTAAACAATGAGCAGTTCTTC.

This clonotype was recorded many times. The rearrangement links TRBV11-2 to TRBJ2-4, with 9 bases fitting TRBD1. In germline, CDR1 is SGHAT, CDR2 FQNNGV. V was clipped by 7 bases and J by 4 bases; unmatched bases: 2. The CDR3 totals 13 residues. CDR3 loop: CASTGTGKNIQYF. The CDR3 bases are TGTGCCAGCACAGGGACAGGGAAAAACATTCAGTACTTC.

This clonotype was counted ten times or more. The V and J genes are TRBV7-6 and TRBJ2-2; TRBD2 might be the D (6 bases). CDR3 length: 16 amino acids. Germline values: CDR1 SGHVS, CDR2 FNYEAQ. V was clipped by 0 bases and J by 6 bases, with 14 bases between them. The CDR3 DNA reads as TGTGCCAGCAGCTTAGCCTCCCATACTAGCTCCGGGGAGCTGTTTTTT. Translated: CASSLASHTSSGELFF.

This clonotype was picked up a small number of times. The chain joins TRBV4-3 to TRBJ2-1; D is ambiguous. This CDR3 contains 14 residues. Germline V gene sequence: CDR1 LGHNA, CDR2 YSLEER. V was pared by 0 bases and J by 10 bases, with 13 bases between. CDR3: CASSQDWRGREQFF. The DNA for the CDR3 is TGCGCCAGCAGCCAAGATTGGCGAGGACGGGAGCAGTTCTTC.

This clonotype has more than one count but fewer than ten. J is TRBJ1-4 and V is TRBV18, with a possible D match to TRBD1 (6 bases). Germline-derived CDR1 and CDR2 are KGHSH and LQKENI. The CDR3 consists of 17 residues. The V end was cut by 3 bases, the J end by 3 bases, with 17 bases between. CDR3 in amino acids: CASSPRVQGSANEKLFF. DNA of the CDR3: TGTGCCAGCTCACCCCGGGTCCAGGGGTCGGCTAATGAAAAACTGTTTTTT.

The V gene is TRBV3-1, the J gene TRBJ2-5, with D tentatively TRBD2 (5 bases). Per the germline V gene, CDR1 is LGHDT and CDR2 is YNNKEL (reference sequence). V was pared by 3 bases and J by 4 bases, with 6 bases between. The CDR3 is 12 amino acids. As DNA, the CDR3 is TGTGCCAGCAGCCAGACTACAGAGACCCAGTACTTC. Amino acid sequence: CASSQTTETQYF.